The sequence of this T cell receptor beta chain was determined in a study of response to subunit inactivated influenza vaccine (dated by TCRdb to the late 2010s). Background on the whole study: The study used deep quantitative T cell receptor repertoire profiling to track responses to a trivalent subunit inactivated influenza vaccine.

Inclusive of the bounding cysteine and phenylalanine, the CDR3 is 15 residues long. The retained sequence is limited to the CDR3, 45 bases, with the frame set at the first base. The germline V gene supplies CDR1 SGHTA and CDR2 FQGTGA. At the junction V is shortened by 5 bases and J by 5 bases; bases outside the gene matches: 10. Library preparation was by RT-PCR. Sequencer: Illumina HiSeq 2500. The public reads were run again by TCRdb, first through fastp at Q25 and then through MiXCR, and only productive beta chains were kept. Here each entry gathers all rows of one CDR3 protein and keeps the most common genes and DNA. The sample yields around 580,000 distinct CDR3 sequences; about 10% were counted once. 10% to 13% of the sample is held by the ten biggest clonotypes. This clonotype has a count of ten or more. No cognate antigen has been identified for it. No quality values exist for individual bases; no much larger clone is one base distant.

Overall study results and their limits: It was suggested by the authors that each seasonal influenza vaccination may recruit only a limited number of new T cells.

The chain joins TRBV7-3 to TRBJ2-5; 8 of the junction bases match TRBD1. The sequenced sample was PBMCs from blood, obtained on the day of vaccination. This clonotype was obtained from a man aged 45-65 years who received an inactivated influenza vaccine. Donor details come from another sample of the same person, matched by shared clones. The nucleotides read TGTGCCAGCAGCCCGACAGGGGTGGAAAGGGAGACCCAGTACTTC. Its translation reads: CASSPTGVERETQYF. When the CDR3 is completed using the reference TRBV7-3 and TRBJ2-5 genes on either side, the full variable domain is GAGVSQTPSNKVTEKGKYVELRCDPISGHTALYWYRQSLGQGPEFLIYFQGTGAADDSGLPNDRFFAVRPEGSVSTLKIQRTERGDSAVYLCASSPTGVERETQYFGPGTRLLVL.